Included here is one TCR beta chain sequence, with context. An end of the junction does not agree with germline; a read error may underlie this. Via MiXCR, TCRdb re-called the RT-PCR reads, giving one row per CDR3 protein. Here the sample spans about 680,000 distinct CDR3 sequences, 14% being singletons. Germline assignment: CDR1 MDHEN and CDR2 SYDVKM. CDR3 length equals 14 residues. The V gene is TRBV28, the J gene TRBJ2-7; 7 nucleotides match TRBD1. This receptor was taken from a female donor in good health, serving as a healthy control. Sample: memory CD4+ T cells from blood. The CDR3 DNA sequence: TGTGCCAGCAGTTCCCGGGACAGCCTCTACGAGCAGTGCTTC. Translated, it gives CASSSRDSLYEQCF.